This TCR beta chain comes out of a study of blood T cells in healthy people across ages. The second PCR ran about 6 to 11 cycles with a sample-barcoded 5' primer and J-beta primers. TCRdb independently ran MiXCR on the 5' RACE reads; one entry per CDR3 protein. Of 600,000 or so distinct CDR3 sequences listed, roughly 48% are singletons. The CDR3 covers 14 residues. V shed 8 bases and J shed 2 bases, with 12 bases lying between them. This clonotype was obtained from a man older than 75 in good health. The sequenced sample was blood. This chain connects TRBV12-3 or TRBV12-4 to TRBJ1-4; D unresolved. The CDR3 DNA sequence: TGTGCCAGCCAGTGGTCTGGGACTAATGAAAAACTGTTTTTT. Encoded protein: CASQWSGTNEKLFF.